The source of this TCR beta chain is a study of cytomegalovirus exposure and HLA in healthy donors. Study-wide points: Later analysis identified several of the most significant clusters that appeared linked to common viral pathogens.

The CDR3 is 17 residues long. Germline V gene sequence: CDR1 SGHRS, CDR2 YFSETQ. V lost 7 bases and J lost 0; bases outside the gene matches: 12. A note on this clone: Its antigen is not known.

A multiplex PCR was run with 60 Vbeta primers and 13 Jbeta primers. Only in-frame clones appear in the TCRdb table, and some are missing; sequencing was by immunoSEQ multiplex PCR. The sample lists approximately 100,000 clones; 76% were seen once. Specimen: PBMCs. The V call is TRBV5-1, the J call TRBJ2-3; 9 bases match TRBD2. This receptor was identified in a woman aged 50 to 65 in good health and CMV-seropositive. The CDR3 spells CASGPGSSGRSTDTQYF. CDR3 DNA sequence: TGCGCCAGCGGCCCCGGAAGTAGCGGGAGAAGCACAGATACGCAGTATTTT.